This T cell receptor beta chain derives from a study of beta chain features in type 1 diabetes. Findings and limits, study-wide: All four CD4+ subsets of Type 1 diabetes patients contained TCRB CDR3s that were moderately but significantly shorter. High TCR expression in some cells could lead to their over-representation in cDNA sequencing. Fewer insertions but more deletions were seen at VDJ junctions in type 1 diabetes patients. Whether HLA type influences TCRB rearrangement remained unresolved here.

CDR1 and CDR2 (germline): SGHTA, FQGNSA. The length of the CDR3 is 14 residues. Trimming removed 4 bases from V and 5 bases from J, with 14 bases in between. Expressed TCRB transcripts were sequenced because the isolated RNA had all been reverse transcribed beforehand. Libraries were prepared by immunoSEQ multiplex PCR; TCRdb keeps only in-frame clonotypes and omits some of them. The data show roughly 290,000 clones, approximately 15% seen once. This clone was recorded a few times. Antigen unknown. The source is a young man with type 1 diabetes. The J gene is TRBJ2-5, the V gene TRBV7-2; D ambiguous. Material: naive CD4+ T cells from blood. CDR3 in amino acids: CASSYQLIRETQYF. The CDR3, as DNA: TGTGCCAGCAGCTATCAACTAATTCGGGAGACCCAGTACTTC.